The T cell receptor beta chain under discussion was sequenced for a study of blood T cell repertoires in COVID-19. Study at large: Sites across the United States, Italy and Spain contributed samples from acute and convalescent COVID-19. Nucleic acid was either cDNA or gDNA, and it came from T cells, B-cell-depleted T cells, or PBMCs.

Source study methods: Nucleated cell counts were estimated from reference gene primer amplification. TCRdb's copy holds only in-frame clones and misses some; the assay was immunoSEQ multiplex PCR. V and J calls and clone size are copied from that table; D and trimming were computed from the DNA. Altogether 200,000 to 250,000 clones are present, roughly 86% being singletons, with the ten largest covering approximately 13%. Germline CDR1 reads MNHEY; CDR2 reads SVGAGI. The V end lost 7 bases, the J end lost 1 base, and 7 bases lay between the germline ends. The CDR3 loop spans 12 amino acids. The J gene is TRBJ1-2, the V gene TRBV6-5; D is undetermined. The TCR was taken from an elderly man with acute or convalescent COVID-19. Sample: peripheral blood. The CDR3, as DNA: TGTGCCAGCATGGAGGTTAACTATGGCTACACCTTC. Translation gives CASMEVNYGYTF.